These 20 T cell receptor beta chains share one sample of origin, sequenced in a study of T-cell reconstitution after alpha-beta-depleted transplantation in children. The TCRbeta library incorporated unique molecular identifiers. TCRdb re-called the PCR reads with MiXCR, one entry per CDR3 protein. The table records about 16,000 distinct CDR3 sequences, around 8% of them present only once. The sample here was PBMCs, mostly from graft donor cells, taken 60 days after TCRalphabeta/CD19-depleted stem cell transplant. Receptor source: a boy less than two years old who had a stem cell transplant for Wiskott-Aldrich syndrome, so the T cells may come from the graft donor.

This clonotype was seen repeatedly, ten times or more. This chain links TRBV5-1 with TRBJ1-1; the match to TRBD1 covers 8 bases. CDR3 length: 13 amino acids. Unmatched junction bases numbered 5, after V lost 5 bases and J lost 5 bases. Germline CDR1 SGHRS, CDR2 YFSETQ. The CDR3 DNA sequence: TGCGCCAGCAGGTCCCAGGGGGCTACTGAAGCTTTCTTT. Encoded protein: CASRSQGATEAFF.

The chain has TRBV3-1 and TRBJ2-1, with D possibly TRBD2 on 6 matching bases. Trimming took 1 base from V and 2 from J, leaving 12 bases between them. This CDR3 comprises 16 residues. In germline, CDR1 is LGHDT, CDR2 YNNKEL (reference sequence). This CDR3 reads CASSQGLAGTYNEQFF. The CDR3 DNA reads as TGTGCCAGCAGCCAAGGGCTGGCGGGAACCTACAATGAGCAGTTCTTC.

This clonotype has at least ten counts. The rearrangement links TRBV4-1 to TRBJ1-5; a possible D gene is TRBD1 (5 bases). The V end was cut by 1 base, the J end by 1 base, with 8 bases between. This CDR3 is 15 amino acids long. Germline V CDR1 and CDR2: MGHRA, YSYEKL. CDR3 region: CASSQVWGSNQPQHF. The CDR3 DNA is TGCGCCAGCAGCCAAGTCTGGGGCAGCAATCAGCCCCAGCATTTT.

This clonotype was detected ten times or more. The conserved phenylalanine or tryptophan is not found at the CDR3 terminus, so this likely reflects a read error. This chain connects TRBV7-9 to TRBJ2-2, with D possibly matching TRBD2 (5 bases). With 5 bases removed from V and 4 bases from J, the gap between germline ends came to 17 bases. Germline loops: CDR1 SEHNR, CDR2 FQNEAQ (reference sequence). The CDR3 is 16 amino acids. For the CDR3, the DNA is TGTGCCAGCAGCATAAATCCGGGAATTGGCACCGGGGAGCTGTTTATT. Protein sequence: CASSINPGIGTGELFI.

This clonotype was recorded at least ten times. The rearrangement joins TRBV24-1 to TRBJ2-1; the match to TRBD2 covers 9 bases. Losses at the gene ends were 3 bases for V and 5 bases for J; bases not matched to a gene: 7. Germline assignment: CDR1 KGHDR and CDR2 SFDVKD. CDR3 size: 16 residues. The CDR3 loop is CATSDVSGSTHNEQFF. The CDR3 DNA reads TGTGCCACCAGTGATGTTAGCGGGAGTACCCACAATGAGCAGTTCTTC.

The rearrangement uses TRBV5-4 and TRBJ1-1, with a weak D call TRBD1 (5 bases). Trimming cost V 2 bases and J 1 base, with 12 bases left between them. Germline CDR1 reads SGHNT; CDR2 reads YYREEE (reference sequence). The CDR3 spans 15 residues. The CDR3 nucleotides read TGTGCCAGCAGCTTCGCGAAGGGGCCGAACACTGAAGCTTTCTTT. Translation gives CASSFAKGPNTEAFF.

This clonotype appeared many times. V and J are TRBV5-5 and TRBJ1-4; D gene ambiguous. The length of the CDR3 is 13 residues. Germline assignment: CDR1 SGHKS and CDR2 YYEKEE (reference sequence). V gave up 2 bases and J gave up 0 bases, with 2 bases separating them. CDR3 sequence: CASSLTTNEKLFF. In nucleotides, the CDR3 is TGTGCCAGCAGCTTAACAACTAATGAAAAACTGTTTTTT.

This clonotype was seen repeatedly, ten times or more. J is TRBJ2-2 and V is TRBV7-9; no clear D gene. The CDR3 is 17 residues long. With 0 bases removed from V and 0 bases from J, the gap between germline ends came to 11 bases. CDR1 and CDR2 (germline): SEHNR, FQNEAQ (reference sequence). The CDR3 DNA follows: TGTGCCAGCAGCTTAGCCCGCTCAACTTCGAACACCGGGGAGCTGTTTTTT. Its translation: CASSLARSTSNTGELFF.

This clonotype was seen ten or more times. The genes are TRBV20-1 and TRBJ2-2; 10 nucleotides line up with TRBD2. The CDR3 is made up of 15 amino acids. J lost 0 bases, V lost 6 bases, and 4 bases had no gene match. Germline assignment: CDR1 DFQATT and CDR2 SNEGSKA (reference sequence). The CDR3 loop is CSAALAGANTGELFF. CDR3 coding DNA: TGCAGTGCAGCCCTAGCGGGAGCGAACACCGGGGAGCTGTTTTTT.

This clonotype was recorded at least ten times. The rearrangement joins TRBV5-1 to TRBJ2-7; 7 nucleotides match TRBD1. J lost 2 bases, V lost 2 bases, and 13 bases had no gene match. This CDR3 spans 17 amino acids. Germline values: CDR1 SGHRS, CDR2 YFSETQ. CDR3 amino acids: CASSLEPPGQSPYEQYF. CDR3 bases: TGCGCCAGCAGCTTAGAGCCTCCGGGACAGAGCCCCTACGAGCAGTACTTC.

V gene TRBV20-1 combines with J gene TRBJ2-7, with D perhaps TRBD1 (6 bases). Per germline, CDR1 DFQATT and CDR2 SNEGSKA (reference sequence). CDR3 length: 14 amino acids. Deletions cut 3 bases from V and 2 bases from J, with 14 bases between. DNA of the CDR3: TGCAGTGCTAGTAGGGACATGAACCCCTACGAGCAGTACTTC. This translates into CSASRDMNPYEQYF.

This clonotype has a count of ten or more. In DNA, the CDR3 is TGTGCCGGAGTTCAGGGGCCCCACCGTGGGTTCTACGAGCAGTACTTC. Protein sequence: CAGVQGPHRGFYEQYF. The chain combines TRBV6-5 with TRBJ2-7, with D possibly TRBD1 on 6 matching bases. Deletions cut 11 bases from V and 3 bases from J, with 26 bases between. The CDR3 spans 16 residues. In germline, CDR1 is MNHEY, CDR2 SVGAGI.

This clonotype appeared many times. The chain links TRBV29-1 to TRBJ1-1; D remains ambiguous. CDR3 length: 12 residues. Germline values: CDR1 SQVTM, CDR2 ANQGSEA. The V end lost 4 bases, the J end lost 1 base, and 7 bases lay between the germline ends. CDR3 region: CSVGSRNTEAFF. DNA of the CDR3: TGCAGCGTTGGGTCCAGGAACACTGAAGCTTTCTTT.

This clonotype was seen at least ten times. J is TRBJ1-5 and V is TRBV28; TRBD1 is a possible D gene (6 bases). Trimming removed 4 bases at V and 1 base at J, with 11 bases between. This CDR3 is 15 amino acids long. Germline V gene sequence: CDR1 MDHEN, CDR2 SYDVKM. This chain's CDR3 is CASSSLTGSNQPQHF. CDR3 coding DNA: TGTGCCAGCAGTTCCCTGACAGGCAGCAATCAGCCCCAGCATTTT.

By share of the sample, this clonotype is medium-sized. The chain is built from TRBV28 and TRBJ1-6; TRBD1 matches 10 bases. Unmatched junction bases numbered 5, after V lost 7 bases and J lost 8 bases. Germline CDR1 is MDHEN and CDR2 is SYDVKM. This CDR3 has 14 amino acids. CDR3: CASTSGQGHSPLHF. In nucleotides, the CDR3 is TGTGCCAGCACTTCGGGACAGGGGCATTCACCCCTCCACTTT.

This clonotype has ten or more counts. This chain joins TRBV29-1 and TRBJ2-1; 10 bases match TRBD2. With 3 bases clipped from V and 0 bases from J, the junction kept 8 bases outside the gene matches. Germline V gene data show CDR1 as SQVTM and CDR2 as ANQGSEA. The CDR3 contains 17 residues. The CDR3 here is CSVDRLAGAGSYNEQFF. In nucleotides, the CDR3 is TGCAGCGTTGACCGTCTAGCGGGAGCCGGCTCCTACAATGAGCAGTTCTTC.

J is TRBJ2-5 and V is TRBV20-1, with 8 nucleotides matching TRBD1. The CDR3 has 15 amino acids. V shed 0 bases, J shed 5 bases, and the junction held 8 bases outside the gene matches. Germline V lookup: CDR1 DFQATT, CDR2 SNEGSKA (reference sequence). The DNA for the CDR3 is TGCAGTGCTAGAGATCGGACAGGGCCCCAGGAGACCCAGTACTTC. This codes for CSARDRTGPQETQYF.

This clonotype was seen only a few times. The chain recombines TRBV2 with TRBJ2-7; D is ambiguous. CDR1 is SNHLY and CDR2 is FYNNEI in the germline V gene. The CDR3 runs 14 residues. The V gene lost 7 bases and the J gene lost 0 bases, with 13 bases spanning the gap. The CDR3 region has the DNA TGTGCCAGCATGAGAGACCAAAGCTCCTACGAGCAGTACTTC. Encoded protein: CASMRDQSSYEQYF. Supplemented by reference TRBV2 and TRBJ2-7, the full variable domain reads EPEVTQTPSHQVTQMGQEVILRCVPISNHLYFYWYRQILGQKVEFLVSFYNNEISEKSEIFDDQFSVERPDGSNFTLKIRSTKLEDSAMYFCASMRDQSSYEQYFGPGTRLTVT.

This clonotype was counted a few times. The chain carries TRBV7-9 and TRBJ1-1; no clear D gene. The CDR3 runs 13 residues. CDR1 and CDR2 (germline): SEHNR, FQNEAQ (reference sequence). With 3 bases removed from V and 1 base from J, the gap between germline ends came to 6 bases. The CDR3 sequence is CASSFQRNTEAFF. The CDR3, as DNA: TGTGCCAGCAGCTTTCAGAGGAACACTGAAGCTTTCTTT.

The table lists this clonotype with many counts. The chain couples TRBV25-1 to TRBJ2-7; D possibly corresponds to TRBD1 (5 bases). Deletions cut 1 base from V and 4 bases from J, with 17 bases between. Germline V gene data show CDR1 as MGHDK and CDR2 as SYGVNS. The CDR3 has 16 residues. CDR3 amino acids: CASSEFITGSYYEQYF. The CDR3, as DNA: TGTGCCAGCAGTGAATTCATTACAGGTTCCTATTACGAGCAGTACTTC.